One and the same sample provided the 5 T cell receptor beta chains below, sequenced in a study of T cells in Graves' hyperthyroidism and ophthalmopathy. The investigators amplified TCR beta CDR3 regions from RNA transcripts. The HTBI primer set was used in a first-round RT-PCR of the TCR CDR3. Each CDR3 protein gets one entry after TCRdb re-called the multiplex PCR reads with MiXCR. Of hundreds of thousands of distinct CDR3 sequences in the sample, approximately 19% were seen once. Specimen: blood. The origin of the receptors is a woman in her forties or fifties with Graves' hyperthyroidism that later progressed to Graves' ophthalmopathy.

The chain combines TRBV18 with TRBJ2-1; 11 bases agree with TRBD2. The CDR3 has 18 residues. CDR1 and CDR2 (germline): KGHSH, LQKENI. V lost 2 bases, J lost 0 bases, and 6 bases stayed unmatched. The CDR3 reads CASSPSLAGGSSYNEQFF. The DNA of the CDR3 is TGTGCCAGCTCACCAAGCCTAGCGGGGGGAAGCTCCTACAATGAGCAGTTCTTC.

This clonotype was seen a few times. The chain couples TRBV5-1 to TRBJ2-5; possibly TRBD2 for D (6 bases). The length of the CDR3 is 15 residues. Trimming left V 0 bases short and J 5 bases short, with 14 bases between. Per the germline V gene, CDR1 is SGHRS and CDR2 is YFSETQ. The CDR3 is CASSLAPRREETQYF. The CDR3 bases are TGCGCCAGCAGCTTGGCCCCCAGGAGGGAGGAGACCCAGTACTTC.

This clonotype has more than one count but fewer than ten. The chain couples TRBV11-2 to TRBJ2-1, with D perhaps matching TRBD1 (6 bases). CDR1 and CDR2 from the germline V gene are SGHAT and FQNNGV. The V and J ends lost 5 bases and 1 base respectively, with 15 bases between them. The CDR3 extends over 16 amino acids. The CDR3 here is CASSPQAGTSYNEQFF. In nucleotides, the CDR3 is TGTGCCAGCAGCCCCCAGGCCGGGACATCCTACAATGAGCAGTTCTTC. Looking up the rest from reference TRBV11-2 and TRBJ2-1 gives the full variable domain: EAGVAQSPRYKIIEKRQSVAFWCNPISGHATLYWYQQILGQGPKLLIQFQNNGVVDDSQLPKDRFSAERLKGVDSTLKIQPAKLEDSAVYLCASSPQAGTSYNEQFFGPGTRLTVL.

The chain combines TRBV20-1 with TRBJ2-2, with 8 bases aligning to TRBD2. This CDR3 region has 17 residues. Germline trimming cut 3 bases from V and 3 bases from J; bases unmatched to any gene: 12. Germline CDR1 reads DFQATT; CDR2 reads SNEGSKA (reference sequence). CDR3 DNA sequence: TGCAGTGCTAGTCCCCGGGGGGGGGGCGCGGACACCGGGGAGCTGTTTTTT. It codes for CSASPRGGGADTGELFF.

This clonotype was seen a handful of times. The chain recombines TRBV24-1 with TRBJ2-5, with 10 bases lining up with TRBD1. The trim removed 4 bases at V and 13 bases at J, leaving 5 bases unmatched. Germline values: CDR1 KGHDR, CDR2 SFDVKD. The CDR3 contains 12 residues. In DNA form, the CDR3 reads TGTGCCACCAGTGACTTGACAGGGGGCCGGTACTTC. Translation: CATSDLTGGRYF.